This T cell receptor (beta chain) is drawn from a study of CD8 T cells in Susac syndrome. Sequencing of TCR beta was performed on blood CD8+ and CD4+ T cells. The multiple sclerosis controls comprised treatment-naive patients whose relapsing-remitting disease was stable or active. When the RNA was reverse transcribed, random hexamers were used with an input of roughly 0.5 to 1 ug. An immunoSEQ multiplex PCR generated amplified TCR beta CDR3 products spanning 54 Vbeta and 13 Jbeta. TCRdb reprocessed the immunoSEQ multiplex PCR reads with MiXCR, giving one entry per CDR3 protein. The data show around 130,000 distinct CDR3 sequences, 65% to 90% seen once. With 6 bases clipped from V and 8 bases from J, the junction kept 12 bases outside the gene matches. Germline values: CDR1 SEHNR, CDR2 FQNEAQ (reference sequence). The CDR3 is 15 residues long.

The chain recombines TRBV7-9 with TRBJ2-1, with 8 bases fitting TRBD1. The clonotype comes from a human donor with multiple sclerosis. Sequencing was performed on CD8+ T cells from PBMCs. In DNA, the CDR3 is TGTGCCAGCAGTTTTTGGACAGGGTCCGTGGATGAGCAGTTCTTC. Translated, it gives CASSFWTGSVDEQFF.